This section outlines one TCR beta chain sequence together with its context. The antigen it binds to is not known. Base quality data are lacking; no much larger clone is found one base away. Using the deep immunoSEQ assay, TCR CDR3 regions were amplified from genomic DNA by multiplex PCR. Extracted genomic DNA from each cell subset was spread evenly across all wells of several immunoSEQ 96-well plates, with each plate serving as a replicate. For sorted subsets, 200 to 250 ng of genomic DNA, equivalent to roughly 30,000 T cell genomes, went into each replicate PCR. Purified libraries were measured with a Qubit 3.0 fluorometer, size-checked on a Bioanalyzer 2100, and measured again with the KAPA Library Quantification kit. Every immunoSEQ 96-well plate was sequenced on a separate single-read 150-cycle Illumina NextSeq 550 flow cell. The authors processed their data as follows. Because the immunoSEQ output held only junctional sequences and lacked quality scores, the filtering could not match the filtering applied to full-length reads. To assign V/J genes and CDR3, sequences were annotated using PyIR, a Python wrapper for IgBLAST v1.9, with IMGT germline references. Reads were removed for weak V/J assignments (E-value above 1e-6), missing CDR3, stop codons, out-of-frame junctions, or ambiguous translated residues. V3J clonotypes were defined as sequences sharing the same inferred V gene, J gene, and CDR3 amino acid sequence. Percentage overlap between repertoires was calculated by dividing the number of shared unique clonotypes by the size of the smaller repertoire. Repertoire richness was assessed with RTK rarefaction, the Chao1 estimator, and Recon v2.1 estimates of unobserved clonotypes. OLGA was used to compute generation probabilities for all TCRbeta clonotypes that the gDNA method yielded from a handful of donors. TCRdb's version of the immuneACCESS table is confined to in-frame rearrangements and falls short of the full clone set. An unresolved V gene accounts for under half of the shortfall where checked; the remainder is of unknown origin. Clone size and the V and J calls come from that table; the DNA yielded D and trimming. This sample gives about 2,200,000 clones in total; about 93% of them show up just once. The ten most abundant clones make up more than 1.5% of the sample.

These data belong to a study of shared clonotypes between healthy human individuals (dated by TCRdb to 2018 to 2021). As for the study more broadly: A couple of women and a few men aged 18 to 49 years were included in the cohort. Per donor, three plates each were used for CD4 naive and CD4 memory, two for CD8 naive, and one for CD8 memory. To estimate repertoire size and how much clonotypes are shared between individuals, the study performed deep sequencing of blood TCR repertoires from 4 to 6 healthy adults. Different laboratories and diverse techniques were used to prepare libraries and sequence TCR repertoires, to increase sequencing depth and limit assay-specific biases. Leukapheresis yielded between about 0.85 and 10 billion PBMCs per donor.

CD8 naive samples were CD45RO-negative cells positively selected for CCR7, giving a CD45RA+CCR7+ population that excluded TemRA cells. Healthy HIV-negative adults with no recently reported acute infections or vaccinations were included as donors. Only Caucasian adults living in Nashville, Tennessee, USA were represented among the donors. After blood collection by leukapheresis, PBMCs were isolated using Ficoll-Histopaque density gradient centrifugation and then cryopreserved in the vapor phase of liquid nitrogen. Purity and quantity of every magnetically sorted T cell population were checked by analytical flow cytometry. Genomic DNA was isolated from each sorted fraction and quantified by UV absorbance on a Nanodrop 2000c. CDR1 MNHNS and CDR2 SASEGT were looked up in the germline V gene. V drops 2 bases and J drops 0 bases, leaving 11 bases in between. Reading from cysteine to phenylalanine, the CDR3 counts 15 amino acids. Here the CDR3 DNA is all that survives: 45 bases in frame from base 1.

Overall results and qualifications from the work: The genetic and exposure-history diversity represented was limited by the small number of donors. Incomplete sequencing was indicated by rarefaction of sorted-subset datasets, despite the large sequencing depth. Higher generation probabilities were observed for clonotypes shared by all four sorted-subset donors than for non-shared clonotypes. About 5% of naive CD4, 3.5% of naive CD8, around 2.3% of memory CD4, and about 0.4% of memory CD8 clonotypes were shared across several donors. Sampling was limited to blood, and TCR repertoires in tissue likely differ from TCR repertoires in blood. Pairwise subsampling led to the expectation that sequencing depth would affect the degree of clonotype sharing among donors. Estimated clonotype richness was generally larger for naive than for memory subsets.

This clonotype was sampled from a young man in good health. Some clones in this sample may be carry-over from other donors' samples. The chain was built from TRBV6-1 and TRBJ2-7, with the D gene tentatively TRBD1 or TRBD2, based on 5 matching bases in each. What was sequenced was naive CD8+ T cells from PBMCs. This specimen's cell subset or site label, interpreted: CD45RA+CCR7+. CDR3 region: CASSERAGTSYEQYF. The nucleotide sequence reads as follows: TGTGCCAGCAGTGAAAGGGCAGGGACCTCCTACGAGCAGTACTTC.